These T cell receptor beta chains were read from a single sample in a study of cytomegalovirus exposure and HLA in healthy donors. Assay used: immunoSEQ multiplex PCR; TCRdb lists only in-frame clones, some missing. The data contain under 90,000 clones, 75% of them singletons. The sequenced material came from PBMCs. The receptors stem from a man aged 40-50 years in good health and CMV-seronegative. CDR3s leave out the opening cysteine and the closing phenylalanine or tryptophan.

>12|TRBJ2-7|TRBV28
ASSHIQGNYEQY
>13|TRBJ2-2|TRBV2
ASSGEGLNTGELF
>11|TRBJ2-3|TRBV30
AWSLESTDTQY
>15|TRBJ2-3|TRBV28
ASSLPIGGRETDTQY
>16|TRBJ2-5|TRBV5-1
ASSLALSGKAAGETQY
>13|TRBJ1-4|TRBV2
ASSEGRGRGEKLF
>13|TRBJ2-1|TRBV5-1
ASSSNPSSYNEQF
>13|TRBJ2-7|TRBV7-2
ASSRSGRALNEQY
>17|TRBJ1-1|TRBV5-7
ASSLDFTKGERKVTEAF
>14|TRBJ1-5|TRBV19
ASSTTTGSFSQPQH
>12|TRBJ2-1|TRBV5-1
ASSPVGGSNEQF
>13|TRBJ2-3|TRBV9
ASSAYRGATDTQY
>14|TRBJ1-1|TRBV25-1
ASSEYGPGLITEAF
>15|TRBJ2-7|TRBV14
ASSQDQVRQGGYEQY
>11|TRBJ1-2|TRBV5-1
ASSPDSNYGYT
>13|TRBJ1-1|TRBV10-2
ASSESNWGGTEAF
>12|TRBJ1-1|TRBV7-9
ASSLVTENTEAF
>14|TRBJ1-4|TRBV2
ASITTPGQYNEKLF
>13|TRBJ2-2|TRBV5-1
ASSSGQGEGGELF
>14|TRBJ2-7|TRBV4-2
ASSQGPTGGIYEQY
>13|TRBJ2-3|TRBV7-9
ASSGAPQGTDTQY
>11|TRBJ1-4|TRBV30
AWTGQAYEKLF